This T cell receptor (beta chain) was sequenced during a study of blood T cell repertoires in COVID-19 (dated by TCRdb to the early 2020s). As for the study more broadly: Samples covering the acute and convalescent phases of COVID-19 were provided by collaborators in the United States, Italy and Spain. The material from the prospective study consisted of cDNA or gDNA derived from T cells, B-cell-depleted T cells, or PBMCs. Deeply sampled blood TCRbeta repertoires from subjects exposed to, actively infected with, or recovered from COVID-19 were included in the dataset. A freely available public database, intended as a resource for researchers studying the immune response to SARS-CoV-2, is where the repertoires were released. Samples came from the ongoing ImmuneRACE study (first 160 participants) plus 1,254 subjects from 6 global collaborators. The sample metadata nearly always contained a de-identified subject ID, COVID-19 status, age in years and sex. HLA class I and class II types, where available, came from metadata supplied by the sample provider rather than from assay-based typing. On the study overall, not on this receptor specifically: The amount of clinical and demographic metadata varied by source and participant and was provided uncurated.

Collaborating institutions collected whole blood in K2EDTA tubes following their own protocols. For TCRbeta analysis, collaborators shipped samples as frozen whole blood, isolated PBMCs, or DNA extracted from either of those sample types. The germline ends are 10 bases apart after V is trimmed by 1 base and J by 1 base. Per the germline V gene, SGHNT is the CDR1 and YENEEA is the CDR2. The CDR3 sequence holds 16 residues, the cysteine and phenylalanine included. Of the read, only the CDR3 DNA is kept; its 48 bases are in frame from base 1. For this clone: Its antigen remains unidentified. No base quality information exists; no much larger clone differs at one position.

TCRbeta CDR3 regions were amplified from genomic DNA using the immunoSEQ Assay, a bias-controlled multiplex PCR. The authors processed their data as follows. Nucleated cell counts per sample were estimated from amplification of reference gene primers within the assay. Sequence reads were collapsed and filtered to measure the absolute abundance of every unique TCRbeta CDR3 rearrangement. For each sample, productive Simpson clonality was calculated as the square root of Simpson's diversity index across productive rearrangements. TCRdb obtained this table from immuneACCESS and retained in-frame rearrangements with V and J assigned. These tables miss some clones; where compared with another copy, unresolved V genes account for less than half of the shortfall, and the remainder is unexplained. V, J and clone size were drawn from that table, and D and trimming were deduced from the DNA. The sample table lists 40,000 to 45,000 clones, around 86% of them with a count of one. The ten largest account for 20% to 25% of the sample.

The sequenced sample was peripheral blood. The chain employs TRBV11-3 and TRBJ2-2, and possibly TRBD2, on 6 matching bases. This receptor was taken from a man aged 50-59 years with active COVID-19. The bases read TGTGCCAGCAGCTTAGGCCGACTAGAGAACACCGGGGAGCTGTTTTTT. The resulting protein is CASSLGRLENTGELFF.